Here is one T cell receptor beta chain with its context. The data belong to a study of blood T cell repertoires in COVID-19. Study information: Whether acute or convalescent, the COVID-19 samples came from the United States, Italy and Spain. The cDNA or gDNA used as material had been derived from T cells, B-cell-depleted T cells, or PBMCs.

The V and J ends lost 5 bases and 4 bases, in that order; junction bases with no gene match: 5. Per the germline V gene, CDR1 is SEHNR and CDR2 is FQNEAQ (reference sequence). CDR3 length: 14 residues. The authors' processing: Reference gene primers were amplified, and this amplification served to estimate nucleated cell counts. This table comes from immunoSEQ multiplex PCR, and its TCRdb copy is limited to in-frame clones, with some not included. V, J and clone size are taken as reported in that table, and D and trimming were inferred from the DNA itself. The sample includes under 200,000 clones, roughly 80% of them seen just once.

Sequenced: peripheral blood. V gene TRBV7-9 combines with J gene TRBJ1-3; 7 positions match TRBD1. The clonotype comes from a man aged 25 to 40 with active or convalescent COVID-19. The DNA for the CDR3 is TGTGCCAGCAGCCCCTCGGACAGGGGAAACACCATATATTTT. Protein product: CASSPSDRGNTIYF. The full variable domain, in which reference TRBV7-9 and TRBJ1-3 provide the parts outside the CDR3, is DTGVSQNPRHKITKRGQNVTFRCDPISEHNRLYWYRQTLGQGPEFLTYFQNEAQLEKSRLLSDRFSAERPKGSFSTLEIQRTEQGDSAMYLCASSPSDRGNTIYFGEGSWLTVV.